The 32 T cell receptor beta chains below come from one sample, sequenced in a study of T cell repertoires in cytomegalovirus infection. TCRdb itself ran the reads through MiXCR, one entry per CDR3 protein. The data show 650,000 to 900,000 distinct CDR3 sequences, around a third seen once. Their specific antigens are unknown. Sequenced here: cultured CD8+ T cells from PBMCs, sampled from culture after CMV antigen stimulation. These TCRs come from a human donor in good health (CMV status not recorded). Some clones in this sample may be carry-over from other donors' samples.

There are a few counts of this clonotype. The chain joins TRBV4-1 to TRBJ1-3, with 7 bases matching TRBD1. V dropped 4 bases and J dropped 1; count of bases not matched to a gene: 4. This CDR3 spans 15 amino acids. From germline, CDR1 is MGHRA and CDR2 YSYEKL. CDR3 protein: CASSLGTASGNTIYF. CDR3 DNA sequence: TGCGCCAGCAGCCTAGGGACAGCATCTGGAAACACCATATATTTT.

The CDR3 DNA sequence: TGTGCCAGCAGCCCCATATCCCGGGCCGATAATGAAAAACTGTTTTTT. Its translation is CASSPISRADNEKLFF. The V gene is TRBV4-2, the J gene TRBJ1-4; no clear D gene. Germline CDR1 reads LGHNA; CDR2 reads YNFKEQ. This CDR3 spans 16 amino acids. V was cut by 4 bases and J by 4 bases, with 16 bases left in between.

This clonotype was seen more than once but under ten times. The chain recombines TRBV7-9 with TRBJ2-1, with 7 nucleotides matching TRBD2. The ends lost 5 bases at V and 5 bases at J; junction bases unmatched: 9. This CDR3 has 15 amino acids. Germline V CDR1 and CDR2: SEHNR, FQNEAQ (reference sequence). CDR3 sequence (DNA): TGTGCCAGCAGCGACCCGGCTAGCGGCAACAATGAGCAGTTCTTC. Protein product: CASSDPASGNNEQFF.

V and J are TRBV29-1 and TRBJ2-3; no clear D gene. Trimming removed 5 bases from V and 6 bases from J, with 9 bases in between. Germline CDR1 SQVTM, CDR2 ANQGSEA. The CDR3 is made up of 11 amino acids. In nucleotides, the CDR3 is TGCAGCGTTCGTGCGTCGGATACGCAGTATTTT. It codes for CSVRASDTQYF.

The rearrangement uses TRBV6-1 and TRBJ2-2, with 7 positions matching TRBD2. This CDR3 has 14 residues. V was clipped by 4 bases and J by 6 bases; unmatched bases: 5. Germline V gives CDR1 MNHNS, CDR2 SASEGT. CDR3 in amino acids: CASSVVRGAGELFF. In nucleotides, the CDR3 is TGTGCCAGCAGTGTTGTCCGGGGGGCCGGGGAGCTGTTTTTT.

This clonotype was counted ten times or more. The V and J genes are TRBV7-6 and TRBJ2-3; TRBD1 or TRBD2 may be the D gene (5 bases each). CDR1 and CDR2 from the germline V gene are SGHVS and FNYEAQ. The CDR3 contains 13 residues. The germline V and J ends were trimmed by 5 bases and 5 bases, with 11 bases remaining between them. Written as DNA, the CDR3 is TGTGCCAGCAGCGGGGGACGGGAAGATACGCAGTATTTT. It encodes CASSGGREDTQYF. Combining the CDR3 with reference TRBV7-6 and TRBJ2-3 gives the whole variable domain GAGVSQSPRYKVTKRGQDVALRCDPISGHVSLYWYRQALGQGPEFLTYFNYEAQQDKSGLPNDRFSAERPEGSISTLTIQRTEQRDSAMYRCASSGGREDTQYFGPGTRLTVL.

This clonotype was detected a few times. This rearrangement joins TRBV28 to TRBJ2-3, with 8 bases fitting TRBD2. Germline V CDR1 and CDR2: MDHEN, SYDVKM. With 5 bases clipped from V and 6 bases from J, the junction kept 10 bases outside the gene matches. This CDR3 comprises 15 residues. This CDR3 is CASSTSGPGWDTQYF. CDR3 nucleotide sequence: TGTGCCAGCAGTACTAGCGGTCCTGGTTGGGATACGCAGTATTTT.

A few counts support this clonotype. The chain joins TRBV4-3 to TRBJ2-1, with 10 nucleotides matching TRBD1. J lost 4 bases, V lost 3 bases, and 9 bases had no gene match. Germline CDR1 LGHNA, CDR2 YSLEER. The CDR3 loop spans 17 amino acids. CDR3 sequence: CASSHDPGQGGYNEQFF. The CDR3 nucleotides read TGCGCCAGCAGCCACGACCCCGGACAGGGGGGATACAATGAGCAGTTCTTC.

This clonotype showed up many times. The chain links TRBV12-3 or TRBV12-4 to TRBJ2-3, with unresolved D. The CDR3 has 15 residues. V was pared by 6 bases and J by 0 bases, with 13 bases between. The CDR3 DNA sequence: TGTGCCAGCAGCTTGGGTCAGACTAGCACAGATACGCAGTATTTT. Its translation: CASSLGQTSTDTQYF.

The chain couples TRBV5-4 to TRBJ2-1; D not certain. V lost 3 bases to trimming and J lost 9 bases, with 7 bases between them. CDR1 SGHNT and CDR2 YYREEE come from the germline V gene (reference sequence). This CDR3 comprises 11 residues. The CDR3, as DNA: TGTGCCAGCAGCTCGGTGGGTGAGCAGTTCTTC. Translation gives CASSSVGEQFF.

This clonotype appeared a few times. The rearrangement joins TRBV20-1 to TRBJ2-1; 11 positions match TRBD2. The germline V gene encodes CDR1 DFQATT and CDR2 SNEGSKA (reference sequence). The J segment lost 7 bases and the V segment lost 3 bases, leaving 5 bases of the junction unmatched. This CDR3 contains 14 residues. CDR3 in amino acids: CSASSLAGGNEQFF. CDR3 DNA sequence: TGCAGTGCTAGTTCTCTAGCGGGGGGAAATGAGCAGTTCTTC.

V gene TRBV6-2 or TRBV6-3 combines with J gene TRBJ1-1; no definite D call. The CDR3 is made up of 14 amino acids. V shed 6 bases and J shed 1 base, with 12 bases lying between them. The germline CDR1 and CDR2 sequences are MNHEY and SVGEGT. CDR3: CASSPLWPNTEAFF. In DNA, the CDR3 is TGTGCCAGCAGCCCCCTCTGGCCGAACACTGAAGCTTTCTTT.

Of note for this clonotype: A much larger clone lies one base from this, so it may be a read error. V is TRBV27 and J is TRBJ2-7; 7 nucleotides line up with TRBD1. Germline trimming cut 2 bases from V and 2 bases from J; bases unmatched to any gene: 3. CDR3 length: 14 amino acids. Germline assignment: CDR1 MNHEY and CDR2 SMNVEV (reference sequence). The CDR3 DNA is TGTGCCAGCAGTTTAGGGACAGTGACCTACGAGCAGTACTTC. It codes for CASSLGTVTYEQYF.

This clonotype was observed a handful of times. This CDR3 is CASRSSGGLETQYF. The CDR3, as DNA: TGTGCCAGCAGGTCTAGCGGGGGGTTAGAGACCCAGTACTTC. This rearrangement joins TRBV12-3 or TRBV12-4 to TRBJ2-5; the match to TRBD2 covers 11 bases. CDR3 length equals 14 residues. With V trimmed by 6 bases and J by 4 bases, 4 bases remained unmatched.

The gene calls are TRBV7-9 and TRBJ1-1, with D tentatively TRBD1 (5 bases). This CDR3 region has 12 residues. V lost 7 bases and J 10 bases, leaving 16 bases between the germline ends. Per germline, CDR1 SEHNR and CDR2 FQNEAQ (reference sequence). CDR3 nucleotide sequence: TGTGCCAGCACCCTTAGTGGTAGGGGAGCTTTCTTT. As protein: CASTLSGRGAFF.

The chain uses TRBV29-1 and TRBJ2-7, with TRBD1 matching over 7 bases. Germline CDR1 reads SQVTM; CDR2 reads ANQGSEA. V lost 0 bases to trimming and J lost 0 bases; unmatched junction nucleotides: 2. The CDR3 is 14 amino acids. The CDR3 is CSVEDRDSSYEQYF. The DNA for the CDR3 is TGCAGCGTTGAAGACCGGGACAGCTCCTACGAGCAGTACTTC.

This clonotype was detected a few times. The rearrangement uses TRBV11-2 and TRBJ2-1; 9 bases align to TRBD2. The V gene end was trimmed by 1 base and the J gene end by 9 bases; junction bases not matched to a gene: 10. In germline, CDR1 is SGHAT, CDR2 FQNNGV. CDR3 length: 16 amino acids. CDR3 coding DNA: TGTGCCAGCAGCTTAGCGACTAGCGGCCCCAGGGGTGAGCAGTTCTTC. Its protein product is CASSLATSGPRGEQFF.

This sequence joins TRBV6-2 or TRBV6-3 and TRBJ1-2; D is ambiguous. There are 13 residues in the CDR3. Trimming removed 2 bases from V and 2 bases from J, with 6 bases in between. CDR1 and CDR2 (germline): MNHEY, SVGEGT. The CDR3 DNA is TGTGCCAGCAGTTACCCTCCCAACTATGGCTACACCTTC. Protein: CASSYPPNYGYTF.

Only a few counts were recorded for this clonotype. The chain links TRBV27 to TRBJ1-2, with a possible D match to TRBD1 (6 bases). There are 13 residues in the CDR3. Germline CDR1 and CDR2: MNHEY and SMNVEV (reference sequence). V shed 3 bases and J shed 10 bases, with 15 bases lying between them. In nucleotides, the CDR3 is TGTGCCAGCAGTTTCCTCGTGGGGGGCCCCTACACCTTC. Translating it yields CASSFLVGGPYTF.

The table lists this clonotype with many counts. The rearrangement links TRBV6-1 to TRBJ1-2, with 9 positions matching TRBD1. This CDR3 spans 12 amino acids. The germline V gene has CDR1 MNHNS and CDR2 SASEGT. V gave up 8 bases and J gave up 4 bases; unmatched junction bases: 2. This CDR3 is CASRDRAYGYTF. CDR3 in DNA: TGTGCCAGCCGGGACAGGGCCTATGGCTACACCTTC.

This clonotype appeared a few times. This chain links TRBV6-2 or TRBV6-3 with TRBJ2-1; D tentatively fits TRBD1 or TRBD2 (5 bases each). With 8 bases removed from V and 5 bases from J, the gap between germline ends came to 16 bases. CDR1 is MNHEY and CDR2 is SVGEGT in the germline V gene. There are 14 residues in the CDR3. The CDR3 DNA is TGTGCCAGCCGATGGGACGGGATTCACAATGAGCAGTTCTTC. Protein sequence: CASRWDGIHNEQFF.

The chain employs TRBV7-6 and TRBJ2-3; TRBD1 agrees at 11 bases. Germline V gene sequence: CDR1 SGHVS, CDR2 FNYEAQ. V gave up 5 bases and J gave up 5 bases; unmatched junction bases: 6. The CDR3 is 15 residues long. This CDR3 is CASSPPGQGGDTQYF. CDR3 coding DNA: TGTGCCAGCAGCCCACCGGGACAGGGGGGAGATACGCAGTATTTT.

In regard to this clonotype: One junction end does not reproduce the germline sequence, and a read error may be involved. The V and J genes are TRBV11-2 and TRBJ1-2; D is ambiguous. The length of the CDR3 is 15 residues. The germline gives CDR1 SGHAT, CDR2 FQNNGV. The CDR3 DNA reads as TGTGTCAGCAGCTTAGGATTGGGGTCGCTTATGGGCTACACCTTC. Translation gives CVSSLGLGSLMGYTF.

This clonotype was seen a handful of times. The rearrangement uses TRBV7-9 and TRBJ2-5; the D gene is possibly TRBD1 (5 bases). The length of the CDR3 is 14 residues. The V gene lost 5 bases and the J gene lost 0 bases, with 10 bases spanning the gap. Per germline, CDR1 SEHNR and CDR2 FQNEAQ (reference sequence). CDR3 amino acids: CASSPFRDQETQYF. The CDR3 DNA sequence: TGTGCCAGCAGCCCATTCAGGGACCAAGAGACCCAGTACTTC.

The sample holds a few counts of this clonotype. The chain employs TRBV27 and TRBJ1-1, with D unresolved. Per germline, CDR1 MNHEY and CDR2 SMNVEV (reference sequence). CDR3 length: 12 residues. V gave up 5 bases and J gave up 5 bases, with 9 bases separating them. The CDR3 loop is CASSPDLTEAFF. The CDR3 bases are TGTGCCAGCAGTCCGGATCTGACTGAAGCTTTCTTT.

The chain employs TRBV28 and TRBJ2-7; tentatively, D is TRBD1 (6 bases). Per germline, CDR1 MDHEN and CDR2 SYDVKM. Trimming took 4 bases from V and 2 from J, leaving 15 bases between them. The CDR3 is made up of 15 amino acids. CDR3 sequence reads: CASSSDSASPYEQYV. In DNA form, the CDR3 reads TGTGCCAGCAGTTCGGACAGCGCTTCACCCTACGAGCAGTACGTC.

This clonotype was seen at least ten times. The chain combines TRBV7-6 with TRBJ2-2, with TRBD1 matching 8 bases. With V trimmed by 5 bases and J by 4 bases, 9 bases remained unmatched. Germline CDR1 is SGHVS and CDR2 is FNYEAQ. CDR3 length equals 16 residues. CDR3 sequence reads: CASSPRGTGGTGELFF. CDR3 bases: TGTGCCAGCAGCCCCAGGGGTACAGGGGGCACCGGGGAGCTGTTTTTT. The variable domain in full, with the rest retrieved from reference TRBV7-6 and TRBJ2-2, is GAGVSQSPRYKVTKRGQDVALRCDPISGHVSLYWYRQALGQGPEFLTYFNYEAQQDKSGLPNDRFSAERPEGSISTLTIQRTEQRDSAMYRCASSPRGTGGTGELFFGEGSRLTVL.

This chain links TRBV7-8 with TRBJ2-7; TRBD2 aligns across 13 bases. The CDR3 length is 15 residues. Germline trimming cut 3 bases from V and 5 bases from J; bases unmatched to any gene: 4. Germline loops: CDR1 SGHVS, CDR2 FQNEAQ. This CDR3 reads CASSFLGLAGDEQYV. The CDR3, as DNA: TGTGCCAGCAGCTTCCTTGGACTAGCGGGGGACGAGCAGTACGTC.

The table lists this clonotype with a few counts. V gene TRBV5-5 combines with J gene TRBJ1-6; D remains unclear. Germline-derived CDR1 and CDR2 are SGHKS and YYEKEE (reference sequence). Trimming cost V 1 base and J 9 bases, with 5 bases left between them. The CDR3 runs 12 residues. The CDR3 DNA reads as TGTGCCAGCAGCTTGAAGAGTTCACCCCTCCACTTT. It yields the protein CASSLKSSPLHF.

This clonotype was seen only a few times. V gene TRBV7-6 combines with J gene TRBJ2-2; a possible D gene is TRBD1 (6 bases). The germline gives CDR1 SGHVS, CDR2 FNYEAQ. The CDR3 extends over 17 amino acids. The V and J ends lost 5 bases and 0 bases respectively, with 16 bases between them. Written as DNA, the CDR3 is TGTGCCAGCAGCCGAACACAGGGCCACTCGAACACCGGGGAGCTGTTTTTT. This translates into CASSRTQGHSNTGELFF.

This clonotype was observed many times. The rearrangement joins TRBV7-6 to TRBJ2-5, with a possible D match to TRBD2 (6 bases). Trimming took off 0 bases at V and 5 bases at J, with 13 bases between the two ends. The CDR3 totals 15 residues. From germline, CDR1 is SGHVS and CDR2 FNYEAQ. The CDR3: CASSLAGLPLETQYF. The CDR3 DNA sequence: TGTGCCAGCAGCTTAGCGGGACTCCCCTTGGAGACCCAGTACTTC.

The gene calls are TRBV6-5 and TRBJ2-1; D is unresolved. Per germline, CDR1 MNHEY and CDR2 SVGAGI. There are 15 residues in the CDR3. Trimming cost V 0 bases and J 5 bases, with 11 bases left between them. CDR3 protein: CASSYSPGGNNEQFF. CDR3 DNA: TGTGCCAGCAGTTACTCACCGGGCGGCAACAATGAGCAGTTCTTC.